The sample holds a few counts of the clone carrying this TCR beta chain. Its antigen is not identified. This entry comes from a study of beta chain features in type 1 diabetes. Whole-study findings and limits: Type 1 diabetes patients had TCRB CDR3s that were shorter (moderately but significantly so) in all four CD4+ subsets. Patients' naive, central memory and regulatory TCRB repertoires appeared more alike than those of healthy donors. Junctions at VDJ sites from type 1 diabetes patients had fewer insertions and more deletions.

The collection from each donor was one heparinised blood draw averaging about 116 mL. Post-sort purity exceeded 95% for all sorted populations. The CDR3 is made up of 14 amino acids. Trimming removed 7 bases at V and 1 base at J, with 10 bases between. Germline CDR1 reads MNHNS; CDR2 reads SASEGT. Expressed TCRB transcripts were sequenced because the isolated RNA had all been reverse transcribed beforehand. The data were produced by immunoSEQ multiplex PCR, yet TCRdb's version contains in-frame clones alone and is incomplete. This sample has 15,000 or so clones, with about 66% found just once. The sequenced material came from stem cell memory CD4+ T cells from blood. The genes are TRBV6-1 and TRBJ2-2; D possibly corresponds to TRBD1 (5 bases). The clonotype comes from a young woman with type 1 diabetes. CDR3 sequence: CASIGDRNTGELFF. Written as DNA, the CDR3 is TGTGCCAGCATAGGGGATAGGAACACCGGGGAGCTGTTTTTT.